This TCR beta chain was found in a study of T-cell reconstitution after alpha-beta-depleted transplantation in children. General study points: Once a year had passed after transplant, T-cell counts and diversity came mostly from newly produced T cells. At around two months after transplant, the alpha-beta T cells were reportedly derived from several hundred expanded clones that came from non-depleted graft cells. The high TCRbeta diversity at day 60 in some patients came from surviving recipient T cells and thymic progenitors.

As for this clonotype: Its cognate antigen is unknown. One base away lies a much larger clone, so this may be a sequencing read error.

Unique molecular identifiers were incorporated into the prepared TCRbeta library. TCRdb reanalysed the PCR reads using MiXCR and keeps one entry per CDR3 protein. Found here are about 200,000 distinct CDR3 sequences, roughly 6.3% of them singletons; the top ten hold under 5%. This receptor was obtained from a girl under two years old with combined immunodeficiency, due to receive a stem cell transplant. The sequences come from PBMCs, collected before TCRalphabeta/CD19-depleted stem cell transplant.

CDR3 in amino acids: CASSCRMNSSNQPQHF. DNA of the CDR3: TGCGCCAGCAGCTGTCGTATGAACAGTAGCAATCAGCCCCAGCATTTT. This sequence joins TRBV5-1 and TRBJ1-5; D is unclear. The CDR3 sequence is 16 residues long. V lost 3 bases and J 0 bases, leaving 13 bases between the germline ends. Germline CDR1 is SGHRS and CDR2 is YFSETQ.